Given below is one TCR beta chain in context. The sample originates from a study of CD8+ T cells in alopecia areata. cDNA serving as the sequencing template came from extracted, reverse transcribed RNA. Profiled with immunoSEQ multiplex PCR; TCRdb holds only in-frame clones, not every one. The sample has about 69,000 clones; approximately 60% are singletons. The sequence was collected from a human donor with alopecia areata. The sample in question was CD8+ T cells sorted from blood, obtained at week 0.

This CDR3 reads CATHGTYGYTF. CDR3 in DNA: TGTGCCACTCATGGGACCTATGGCTACACCTTC. This sequence joins TRBV28 and TRBJ1-2; D is perhaps TRBD1 (5 bases). Germline values: CDR1 MDHEN, CDR2 SYDVKM. The CDR3 extends over 11 amino acids. V was clipped by 10 bases and J by 4 bases, with 10 bases between them.